The next 25 T cell receptor beta chains were all read from a single sample in a study of technical replicates of blood from several donors. Clones were sequenced by immunoSEQ multiplex PCR, and TCRdb holds only the in-frame ones, with some missing. Among roughly 100,000 clones, around 96% were seen once, and the ten largest hold about 0.36%. The material sequenced was T cells isolated from PBMCs. These receptors originate from a human donor in good health.

The chain uses TRBV11-3 and TRBJ2-5; 11 bases match TRBD2. This CDR3 is 16 amino acids long. Germline lookup yields CDR1 SGHNT and CDR2 YENEEA. With 1 base clipped from V and 1 base from J, the junction kept 2 bases outside the gene matches. For the CDR3, the DNA is TGTGCCAGCAGCTTAGCGGGACTAGCGGCCCAAGAGACCCAGTACTTC. Translated: CASSLAGLAAQETQYF.

This chain connects TRBV18 to TRBJ1-5; tentative D call: TRBD1 (5 bases). Germline loops: CDR1 KGHSH, CDR2 LQKENI. Trimming removed 3 bases at V and 4 bases at J, with 7 bases between. This CDR3 is 13 amino acids long. CDR3 nucleotides: TGTGCCAGCTCACCGGAGGGGAATCAGCCCCAGCATTTT. Translation: CASSPEGNQPQHF.

The V and J genes are TRBV9 and TRBJ1-2; tentative D call: TRBD1 (6 bases). Trimming took 4 bases from V and 4 from J, leaving 14 bases between them. Per the germline V gene, CDR1 is SGDLS and CDR2 is YYNGEE. The length of the CDR3 is 14 residues. The CDR3 bases are TGTGCCAGCAGCCCTCAAGGGGGTATCTATGGCTACACCTTC. This sequence encodes CASSPQGGIYGYTF.

This chain joins TRBV18 and TRBJ2-7; D is uncertain. V was pared by 0 bases and J by 7 bases, with 10 bases between. This CDR3 is built from 13 residues. Germline loops: CDR1 KGHSH, CDR2 LQKENI. The CDR3 protein is CASSPPSFREQYF. In DNA, the CDR3 is TGTGCCAGCTCACCACCCAGTTTTCGTGAGCAGTACTTC. The whole variable domain, filled in from reference TRBV18 and TRBJ2-7, reads NAGVMQNPRHLVRRRGQEARLRCSPMKGHSHVYWYRQLPEEGLKFMVYLQKENIIDESGMPKERFSAEFPKEGPSILRIQQVVRGDSAAYFCASSPPSFREQYFGPGTRLTVT.

This clone is a singleton in its sample. J is TRBJ1-4 and V is TRBV28; D possibly corresponds to TRBD1 (5 bases). V dropped 5 bases and J dropped 8 bases, with 12 bases sitting between them. Germline V gene data show CDR1 as MDHEN and CDR2 as SYDVKM. This CDR3 contains 13 residues. CDR3 bases: TGTGCCAGCAGTCCAGGGTTTGGGGAAAAACTGTTTTTT. Translated, it gives CASSPGFGEKLFF.

The rearrangement joins TRBV7-2 to TRBJ2-7, with 8 nucleotides matching TRBD2. CDR3 length: 17 amino acids. V shed 1 base, J shed 2 bases, and the junction held 10 bases outside the gene matches. Germline V gives CDR1 SGHTA, CDR2 FQGNSA. CDR3 protein: CASSLVSGGEIPYEQYF. CDR3 bases: TGTGCCAGCAGCTTAGTCTCCGGGGGGGAAATCCCCTACGAGCAGTACTTC.

The chain employs TRBV29-1 and TRBJ2-7; the D gene is possibly TRBD2 (6 bases). Between the trimmed V and J ends, which lost 7 bases and 3 bases, there was a span of 13 bases. Germline-derived CDR1 and CDR2 are SQVTM and ANQGSEA. The CDR3 has 12 amino acids. This CDR3 reads CSAATGGYEQYF. The CDR3 DNA reads TGCAGCGCCGCTACCGGGGGCTACGAGCAGTACTTC.

J is TRBJ1-2 and V is TRBV27, with 7 bases that match TRBD1. V was pared by 6 bases and J by 5 bases, with 12 bases of the junction left unmatched. The CDR3 covers 15 residues. The germline CDR1 and CDR2 sequences are MNHEY and SMNVEV (reference sequence). The CDR3 region is CASSLGRGTVYGYTF. The DNA of the CDR3 is TGTGCCAGCAGCCTTGGCCGTGGGACAGTTTATGGCTACACCTTC.

This clone is a singleton in its sample. The chain couples TRBV19 to TRBJ1-1, with TRBD1 identical over 9 bases. After removal of 10 bases from V and 0 bases from J, the junction contained 6 bases not matched to a gene. The CDR3 extends over 14 amino acids. The germline gives CDR1 LNHDA, CDR2 SQIVND (reference sequence). The CDR3 nucleotides are TGTGCCACCGGGACAGGGCTTATGAACACTGAAGCTTTCTTT. Translating gives CATGTGLMNTEAFF.

The rearrangement links TRBV2 to TRBJ2-2, with a tentative D call TRBD1 (5 bases). CDR3 length equals 15 residues. Trimming stripped 3 bases from V and 2 bases from J, with 10 bases between. The germline gives CDR1 SNHLY, CDR2 FYNNEI. CDR3 in amino acids: CASSDARVNTGELFF. The CDR3 DNA follows: TGTGCCAGCAGTGATGCCAGGGTAAACACCGGGGAGCTGTTTTTT.

The chain joins TRBV28 to TRBJ2-3, with D hard to call. Trimming removed 3 bases from V and 5 bases from J, with 3 bases in between. The CDR3 has 11 amino acids. The germline CDR1 and CDR2 sequences are MDHEN and SYDVKM. CDR3 region: CASSFVDTQYF. The CDR3 DNA sequence: TGTGCCAGCAGTTTCGTAGATACGCAGTATTTT.

The rearrangement uses TRBV5-1 and TRBJ2-1, with 10 bases fitting TRBD2. CDR3 length: 15 residues. V lost 4 bases to trimming and J lost 7 bases; unmatched junction nucleotides: 8. The germline V gene encodes CDR1 SGHRS and CDR2 YFSETQ. CDR3 DNA sequence: TGCGCCAGCAGCGCACAGACGGGACTAGCGAATGAGCAGTTCTTC. It is translated as CASSAQTGLANEQFF.

CDR3 DNA sequence: TGTGCCAGCAGTTTAATGGACAGGAGACAGGAAGTAGCTTTCTTT. It specifies CASSLMDRRQEVAFF. The rearrangement joins TRBV27 to TRBJ1-1, with 7 bases lining up with TRBD1. From germline, CDR1 is MNHEY and CDR2 SMNVEV (reference sequence). This CDR3 has 15 amino acids. With 2 bases clipped from V and 10 bases from J, the junction kept 13 bases outside the gene matches.

V gene TRBV2 combines with J gene TRBJ1-4, with D uncertain. Germline V gives CDR1 SNHLY, CDR2 FYNNEI. This CDR3 spans 13 amino acids. V lost 7 bases, J lost 6 bases, and 12 bases lay in between. In DNA form, the CDR3 reads TGTGCCAGCATCCGGACTCGGGATGAAAAACTGTTTTTT. This codes for CASIRTRDEKLFF.

Written as DNA, the CDR3 is TGCGCCAGCAGCTTGGATACAGTGAACACTGAAGCTTTCTTT. Residues: CASSLDTVNTEAFF. The V gene is TRBV5-1, the J gene TRBJ1-1; D ambiguous. V was shortened by 0 bases and J by 0 bases, with 6 bases between the two germline ends. The germline V gene has CDR1 SGHRS and CDR2 YFSETQ. There are 14 residues in the CDR3.

The chain combines TRBV5-8 with TRBJ2-2; possible D gene TRBD2, 5 bases. The CDR3 runs to 13 residues. Germline-derived CDR1 and CDR2 are SGHTS and YDEGEE. V was pared by 4 bases and J by 2 bases, with 6 bases between. CDR3: CASSRLNTGELFF. CDR3 sequence (DNA): TGTGCCAGCAGCCGACTAAACACCGGGGAGCTGTTTTTT.

The rearrangement links TRBV2 to TRBJ2-7; D might be TRBD2 (6 bases). Between the trimmed V and J ends, which lost 1 base and 7 bases, there was a span of 20 bases. CDR1 and CDR2 (germline): SNHLY, FYNNEI. CDR3 size: 16 residues. The CDR3 spells CASSEVGLASSREQYF. The CDR3 DNA sequence: TGTGCCAGCAGTGAAGTTGGGCTAGCGTCTTCTAGGGAGCAGTACTTC.

The chain is built from TRBV7-6 and TRBJ2-7; 9 bases agree with TRBD1. The CDR3 extends over 14 amino acids. Germline V gene sequence: CDR1 SGHVS, CDR2 FNYEAQ. V lost 1 base to trimming and J lost 7 bases; unmatched junction nucleotides: 5. Written as DNA, the CDR3 is TGTGCCAGCAGCTTAGGGGACAGGGAGAGTGAGCAGTACTTC. Its protein is CASSLGDRESEQYF. Full variable domain (outside the CDR3, taken from reference TRBV7-6 and TRBJ2-7): GAGVSQSPRYKVTKRGQDVALRCDPISGHVSLYWYRQALGQGPEFLTYFNYEAQQDKSGLPNDRFSAERPEGSISTLTIQRTEQRDSAMYRCASSLGDRESEQYFGPGTRLTVT.

The chain couples TRBV7-8 to TRBJ2-7; 9 bases line up with TRBD2. The length of the CDR3 is 17 residues. V lost 2 bases, J lost 2 bases, and 10 bases stayed unmatched. The germline V gene encodes CDR1 SGHVS and CDR2 FQNEAQ. CDR3 in DNA: TGTGCCAGCAGCTTAACCAGCGGGAGGATTACTACCTACGAGCAGTACTTC. Translating gives CASSLTSGRITTYEQYF.

V and J are TRBV9 and TRBJ2-7; no clear D. Germline CDR1 reads SGDLS; CDR2 reads YYNGEE. V was shortened by 3 bases and J by 8 bases, with 12 bases between the two germline ends. This CDR3 region has 12 residues. The CDR3 sequence: CASSAETPQQYF. The CDR3 bases are TGTGCCAGCAGCGCCGAGACTCCCCAGCAGTACTTC.

The gene calls are TRBV30 and TRBJ2-7; possibly TRBD1 for D (6 bases). This CDR3 contains 13 residues. CDR1 is GTSNPN, CDR2 SVGIG, per germline (reference sequence). Deletions cut 5 bases from V and 2 bases from J, with 13 bases between. Here the CDR3 DNA reads TGTGCCTGGTCCAGGGGAGCCGCCTACGAGCAGTACTTC. It encodes CAWSRGAAYEQYF.

A word on this clone: An end of the junction does not agree with germline; a read error may underlie this. The chain has TRBV7-7 and TRBJ2-1, with D maybe TRBD2 (6 bases). The CDR3 contains 15 residues. CDR1 and CDR2 from the germline V gene are SSHAT and FNYEAQ (reference sequence). CDR3 region: CASSSSPGERNEQFF. The CDR3, as DNA: TGTGCTAGCAGCTCTAGCCCGGGGGAGCGCAATGAGCAGTTCTTC.

This chain joins TRBV19 and TRBJ2-7; 9 positions match TRBD2. Germline-derived CDR1 and CDR2 are LNHDA and SQIVND (reference sequence). This CDR3 region has 15 residues. The V segment lost 3 bases and the J segment 0 bases; nucleotides outside the gene matches: 3. CDR3 region: CASSMGAGGSYEQYF. CDR3 in DNA: TGTGCCAGTAGTATGGGAGCGGGAGGCTCCTACGAGCAGTACTTC.

The chain links TRBV19 to TRBJ2-5, with D perhaps matching TRBD1 (6 bases). Germline CDR1 reads LNHDA; CDR2 reads SQIVND (reference sequence). The CDR3 loop spans 15 amino acids. V lost 3 bases and J 3 bases, leaving 14 bases between the germline ends. The CDR3 region is CASSIALDRKETQYF. CDR3 in DNA: TGTGCCAGTAGTATTGCCTTGGACAGAAAAGAGACCCAGTACTTC.

J is TRBJ2-7 and V is TRBV6-1; 10 positions match TRBD1. Germline CDR1 reads MNHNS; CDR2 reads SASEGT. This CDR3 spans 15 amino acids. The V segment lost 8 bases and the J segment 7 bases; nucleotides outside the gene matches: 14. CDR3 DNA sequence: TGTGCCAGCGACCCCTCCGGGACAGGGGCAGGAGAGCAGTACTTC. Protein: CASDPSGTGAGEQYF.